Sequencing of this T cell receptor beta chain was carried out in a study of cytomegalovirus exposure and HLA in healthy donors. PCR used 60 Vbeta primers and 13 Jbeta primers. Data came from immunoSEQ multiplex PCR; TCRdb stores just in-frame clones and leaves some out. Among roughly 200,000 clones listed, over 65% were seen once. The CDR3 loop spans 14 amino acids. J lost 7 bases, V lost 10 bases, and 12 bases had no gene match. Germline loops: CDR1 ENHRY, CDR2 SYGVKD. Broader study findings: It was only CMV serostatus that was available as immune exposure information.

With regard to this clone: Antigen specificity is unknown.

This chain connects TRBV10-3 to TRBJ2-1, with 8 bases lining up with TRBD1. This receptor was identified in a man aged 18-30 years in good health and CMV-seronegative. Sequencing was carried out using PBMCs. The CDR3 spells CATSPQGAVNEQFF. Written as DNA, the CDR3 is TGTGCCACTAGTCCCCAGGGGGCGGTAAATGAGCAGTTCTTC.